Sequencing of this T cell receptor beta chain was carried out in a study of identical twins. This CDR3 contains 13 residues. Trimming pared 5 bases from V and 7 bases from J, leaving 15 bases between. Germline lookup yields CDR1 SEHNR and CDR2 FQNEAQ (reference sequence). A template switching step contributed a universal primer site, while unique molecular identifiers were present in the cDNA. Each CDR3 protein gets one entry after TCRdb re-called the 5' RACE reads with MiXCR. The sample holds approximately 690,000 distinct CDR3 sequences, approximately 6.1% seen once. Everyone who gave samples was a healthy Caucasian. This clonotype turned up a few times. What it binds is not known. Overall study results and limits: Abundant cord blood beta clonotypes carried fewer insertions; memory repertoires showed none. Out-of-frame alpha sequences shared by twins showed excess low generation probability.

The sequence derives from a man aged 18 to 30 in good health. Sequenced input: naive T cells sorted from blood. The rearrangement joins TRBV7-9 to TRBJ2-7; D might be TRBD1 (5 bases). DNA for the CDR3: TGTGCCAGCAGCCCTTCCCAGGGCGATGAGCAGTACGTC. Protein sequence: CASSPSQGDEQYV.